The 11 T cell receptor beta chains presented below share a single source sample, sequenced in a study of cytomegalovirus exposure and HLA in healthy donors. PCR involved 60 Vbeta and 13 Jbeta primers. Produced via immunoSEQ multiplex PCR; TCRdb's table is partial and in-frame only. This sample yields more than 85,000 clones, of which about 70% are seen a single time; about 3.5% belongs to the top ten. The source material was PBMCs. Receptors originate from a young man in good health and CMV-seronegative.

V and J are TRBV2 and TRBJ2-5; 7 bases are shared with TRBD1. The J call may be wrong; the DNA end is better matched by TRBJ2-7. The germline V gene encodes CDR1 SNHLY and CDR2 FYNNEI. This CDR3 has 15 residues. CDR3 in amino acids: CASSETRDSFYEQYF. The DNA of the CDR3 is TGTGCCAGCAGTGAAACCCGGGACAGCTTCTACGAGCAGTACTTC.

The rearrangement links TRBV11-2 to TRBJ2-1; D is undetermined. This CDR3 has 13 amino acids. CDR1 SGHAT and CDR2 FQNNGV come from the germline V gene. V was shortened by 5 bases and J by 10 bases, with 15 bases between the two germline ends. The CDR3 DNA sequence: TGTGCCAGCAGCCCAAATCGAAGCCGGGAGCAGTTCTTC. It is translated as CASSPNRSREQFF.

V gene TRBV5-8 combines with J gene TRBJ2-1; D is undetermined. The CDR3 runs to 16 residues. V lost 1 base to trimming and J lost 3 bases, with 14 bases between them. Germline CDR1 and CDR2: SGHTS and YDEGEE. This CDR3 reads CASSLRVLLYYNEQFF. CDR3 coding DNA: TGTGCCAGCAGCTTGCGGGTCCTCTTGTACTACAATGAGCAGTTCTTC.

The rearrangement links TRBV5-1 to TRBJ2-2; 7 bases fit TRBD2. The ends lost 4 bases at V and 2 bases at J; junction bases unmatched: 5. CDR3 length equals 15 residues. Germline V gene data show CDR1 as SGHRS and CDR2 as YFSETQ. The CDR3 protein is CASSHREVNTGELFF. DNA of the CDR3: TGCGCCAGCAGCCACCGGGAGGTTAACACCGGGGAGCTGTTTTTT. The whole variable domain, filled in from reference TRBV5-1 and TRBJ2-2, reads KAGVTQTPRYLIKTRGQQVTLSCSPISGHRSVSWYQQTPGQGLQFLFEYFSETQRNKGNFPGRFSGRQFSNSRSEMNVSTLELGDSALYLCASSHREVNTGELFFGEGSRLTVL.

The J gene is TRBJ1-1, the V gene TRBV5-1, with TRBD1 as a possible D gene (5 bases). The CDR3 has 14 amino acids. Trimming removed 2 bases from V and 6 bases from J, with 14 bases in between. The germline V gene encodes CDR1 SGHRS and CDR2 YFSETQ. The CDR3 nucleotides read TGCGCCAGCAGCTTTGGGGCAGGCAACCCTGAAGCTTTCTTT. Residues: CASSFGAGNPEAFF.

V gene TRBV7-2 combines with J gene TRBJ2-7; 11 nucleotides match TRBD2. The CDR3 covers 16 residues. CDR1 is SGHTA, CDR2 FQGNSA, per germline. Trimming removed 3 bases from V and 4 bases from J; junction bases left unmatched: 8. CDR3 DNA sequence: TGTGCCAGCAGCTTTATTGCTAGCGGGGGGAGGTACGAGCAGTACTTC. It codes for CASSFIASGGRYEQYF.

The genes are TRBV13 and TRBJ1-1, with D perhaps matching TRBD1 (5 bases). V dropped 3 bases and J dropped 1 base, with 9 bases sitting between them. The CDR3 is 14 amino acids. Per germline, CDR1 PRHDT and CDR2 FYEKMQ (reference sequence). The CDR3 region is CASSFGQGNTEAFF. DNA of the CDR3: TGTGCCAGCAGCTTCGGGCAGGGGAACACTGAAGCTTTCTTT.

This clone was seen only a few times. The V gene is TRBV7-9, the J gene TRBJ2-1; D uncertain. CDR1 is SEHNR, CDR2 FQNEAQ, per germline (reference sequence). The length of the CDR3 is 14 residues. Trimming left V 6 bases short and J 0 bases short, with 9 bases between. CDR3 DNA: TGTGCCAGCAGAGAATTCAGCTCCTACAATGAGCAGTTCTTC. It specifies CASREFSSYNEQFF.

The rearrangement joins TRBV11-2 to TRBJ2-7; TRBD2 matches at 7 bases. Germline CDR1 SGHAT, CDR2 FQNNGV. With V trimmed by 5 bases and J by 2 bases, 12 bases remained unmatched. CDR3 length equals 16 residues. For the CDR3, the DNA is TGTGCCAGCAGCCCCTGGGGCGGGAGTAGCACCTACGAGCAGTACTTC. Protein product: CASSPWGGSSTYEQYF.

The rearrangement joins TRBV10-3 to TRBJ1-2; TRBD1 might be the D (6 bases). The CDR3 extends over 16 amino acids. Per the germline V gene, CDR1 is ENHRY and CDR2 is SYGVKD. Trimming took 2 bases from V and 4 from J, leaving 17 bases between them. CDR3 coding DNA: TGTGCCATCAGTGAGGGGCCCACAGGGTCTGGCTATGGCTACACCTTC. It yields the protein CAISEGPTGSGYGYTF.

This rearrangement joins TRBV7-2 to TRBJ2-1, with TRBD2 matching over 13 bases. In germline, CDR1 is SGHTA, CDR2 FQGNSA. CDR3 length: 17 residues. V shed 1 base and J 11 bases; nucleotides not matched to a gene: 11. The chain's CDR3 is CASSLVGAGLAGNKQFF. The CDR3 bases are TGTGCCAGCAGCTTAGTAGGGGCGGGACTAGCGGGAAATAAGCAGTTCTTC.